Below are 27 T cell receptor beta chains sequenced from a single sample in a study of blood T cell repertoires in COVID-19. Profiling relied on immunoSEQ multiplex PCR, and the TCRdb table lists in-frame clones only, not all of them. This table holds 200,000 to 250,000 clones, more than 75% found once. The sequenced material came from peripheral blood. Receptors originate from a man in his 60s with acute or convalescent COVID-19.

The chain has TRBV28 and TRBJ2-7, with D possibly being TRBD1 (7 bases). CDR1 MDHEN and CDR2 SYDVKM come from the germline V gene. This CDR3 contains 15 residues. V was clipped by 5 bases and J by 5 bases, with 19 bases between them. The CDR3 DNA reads TGTGCCAGCAGTCGCGGGACAGCGGGTTCTCACGAGCAGTACTTC. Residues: CASSRGTAGSHEQYF. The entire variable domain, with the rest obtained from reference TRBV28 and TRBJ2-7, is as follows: DVKVTQSSRYLVKRTGEKVFLECVQDMDHENMFWYRQDPGLGLRLIYFSYDVKMKEKGDIPEGYSVSREKKERFSLILESASTNQTSMYLCASSRGTAGSHEQYFGPGTRLTVT.

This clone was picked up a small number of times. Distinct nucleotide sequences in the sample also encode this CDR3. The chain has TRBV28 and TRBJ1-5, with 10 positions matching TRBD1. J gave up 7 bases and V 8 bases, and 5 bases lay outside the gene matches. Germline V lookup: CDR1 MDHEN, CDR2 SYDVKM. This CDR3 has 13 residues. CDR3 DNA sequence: TGTGCCAGCTCCGACAGGGGGCGGCAGCCCCAGCATTTT. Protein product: CASSDRGRQPQHF. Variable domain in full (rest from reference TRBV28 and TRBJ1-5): DVKVTQSSRYLVKRTGEKVFLECVQDMDHENMFWYRQDPGLGLRLIYFSYDVKMKEKGDIPEGYSVSREKKERFSLILESASTNQTSMYLCASSDRGRQPQHFGDGTRLSIL.

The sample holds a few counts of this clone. CDR3 nucleotide sequence: TGTGCCAGCGCCCTAGCGCGGGGAGGTGGCTACACCTTC. Translation gives CASALARGGGYTF. This chain links TRBV11-2 with TRBJ1-2; no definite D call. Trimming stripped 8 bases from V and 7 bases from J, with 17 bases between. CDR3 length: 13 residues. Germline CDR1 and CDR2: SGHAT and FQNNGV.

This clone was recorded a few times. Here the CDR3 reads CARTPPMGHEQYF. The CDR3 DNA follows: TGTGCCAGAACCCCTCCCATGGGCCACGAGCAGTACTTC. The chain links TRBV5-3 to TRBJ2-7, with D unclear. TRBV5-3 is reported as an ORF; its role is uncertain. There are 13 residues in the CDR3. With 6 bases removed from V and 5 bases from J, the gap between germline ends came to 15 bases.

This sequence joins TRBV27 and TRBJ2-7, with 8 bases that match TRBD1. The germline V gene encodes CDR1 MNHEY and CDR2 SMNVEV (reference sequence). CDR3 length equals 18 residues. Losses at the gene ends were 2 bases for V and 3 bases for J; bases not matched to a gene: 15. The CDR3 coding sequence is TGTGCCAGCAGTTTAGAGTTTCCCCTTTCAGGGGGCGGCTACGAGCAGTACTTC. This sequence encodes CASSLEFPLSGGGYEQYF.

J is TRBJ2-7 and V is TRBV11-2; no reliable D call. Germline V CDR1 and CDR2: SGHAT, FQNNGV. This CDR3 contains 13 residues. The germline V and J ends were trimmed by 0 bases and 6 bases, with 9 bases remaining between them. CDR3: CASSLDWQVEQYF. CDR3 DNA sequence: TGTGCCAGCAGCTTAGATTGGCAGGTCGAGCAGTACTTC.

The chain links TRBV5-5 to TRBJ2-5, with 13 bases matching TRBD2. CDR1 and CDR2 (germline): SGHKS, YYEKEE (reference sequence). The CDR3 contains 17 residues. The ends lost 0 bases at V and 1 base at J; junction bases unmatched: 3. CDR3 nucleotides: TGTGCCAGCAGCTTGGCCGGGACTAGCGGGGTCCAAGAGACCCAGTACTTC. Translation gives CASSLAGTSGVQETQYF.

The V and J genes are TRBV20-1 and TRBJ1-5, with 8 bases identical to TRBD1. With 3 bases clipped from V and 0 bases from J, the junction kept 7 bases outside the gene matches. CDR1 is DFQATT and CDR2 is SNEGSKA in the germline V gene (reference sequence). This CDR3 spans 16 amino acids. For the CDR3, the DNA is TGCAGTGCTAGTGACAGGGGTATAGGTAGCAATCAGCCCCAGCATTTT. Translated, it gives CSASDRGIGSNQPQHF.

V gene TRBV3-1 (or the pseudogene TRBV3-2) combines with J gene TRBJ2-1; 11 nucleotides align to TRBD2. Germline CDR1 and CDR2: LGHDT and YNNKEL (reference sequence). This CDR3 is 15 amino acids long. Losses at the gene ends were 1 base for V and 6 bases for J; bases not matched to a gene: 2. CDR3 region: CASSQVSGGANEQFF. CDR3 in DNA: TGTGCCAGCAGCCAAGTTAGCGGGGGGGCCAATGAGCAGTTCTTC.

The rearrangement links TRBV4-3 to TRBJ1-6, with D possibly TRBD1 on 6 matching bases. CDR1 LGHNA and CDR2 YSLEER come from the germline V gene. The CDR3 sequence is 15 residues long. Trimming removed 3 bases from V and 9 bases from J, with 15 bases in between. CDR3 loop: CASSHVAGAGSPLHF. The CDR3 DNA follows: TGCGCCAGCAGCCACGTCGCGGGGGCGGGTTCACCCCTCCACTTT.

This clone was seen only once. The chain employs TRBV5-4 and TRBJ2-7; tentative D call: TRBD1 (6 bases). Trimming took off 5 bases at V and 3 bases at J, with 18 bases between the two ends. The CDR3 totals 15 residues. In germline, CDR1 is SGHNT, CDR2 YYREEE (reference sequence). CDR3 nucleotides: TGTGCCAGCAGTCGAAGAACCGGACAGATCTACGAGCAGTACTTC. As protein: CASSRRTGQIYEQYF.

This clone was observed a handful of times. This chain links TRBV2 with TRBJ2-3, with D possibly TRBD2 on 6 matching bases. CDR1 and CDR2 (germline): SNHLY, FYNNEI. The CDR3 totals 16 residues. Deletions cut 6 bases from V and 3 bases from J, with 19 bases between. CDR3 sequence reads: CASSARDWSWTDTQYF. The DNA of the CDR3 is TGTGCCAGCAGCGCCCGGGACTGGAGTTGGACAGATACGCAGTATTTT.

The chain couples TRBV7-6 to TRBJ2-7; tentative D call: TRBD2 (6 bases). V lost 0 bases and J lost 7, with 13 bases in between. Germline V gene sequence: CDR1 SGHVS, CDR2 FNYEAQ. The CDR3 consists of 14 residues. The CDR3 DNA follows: TGTGCCAGCAGCTTAGCGCGGCAGGCGGGGGAGCAGTACTTC. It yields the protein CASSLARQAGEQYF.

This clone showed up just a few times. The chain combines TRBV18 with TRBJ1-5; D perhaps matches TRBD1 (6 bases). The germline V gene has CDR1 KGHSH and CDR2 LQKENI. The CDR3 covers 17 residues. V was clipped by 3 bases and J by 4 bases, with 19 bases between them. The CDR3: CASSPGISRTANQPQHF. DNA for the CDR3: TGTGCCAGCTCACCGGGTATAAGTCGGACAGCTAATCAGCCCCAGCATTTT.

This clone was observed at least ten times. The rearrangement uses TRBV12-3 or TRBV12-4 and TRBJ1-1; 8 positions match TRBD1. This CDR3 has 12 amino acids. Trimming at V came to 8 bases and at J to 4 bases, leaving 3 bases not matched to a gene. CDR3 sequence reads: CASVTGGTEAFF. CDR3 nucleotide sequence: TGTGCCAGCGTAACAGGGGGCACTGAAGCTTTCTTT.

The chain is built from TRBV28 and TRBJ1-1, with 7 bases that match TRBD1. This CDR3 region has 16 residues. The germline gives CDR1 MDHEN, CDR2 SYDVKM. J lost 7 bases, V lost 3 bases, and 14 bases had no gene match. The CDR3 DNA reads TGTGCCAGCAGTTTGGCCACAGGGGTTCCCGCGTTTGAAGCTTTCTTT. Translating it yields CASSLATGVPAFEAFF. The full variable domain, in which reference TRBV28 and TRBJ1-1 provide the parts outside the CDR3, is DVKVTQSSRYLVKRTGEKVFLECVQDMDHENMFWYRQDPGLGLRLIYFSYDVKMKEKGDIPEGYSVSREKKERFSLILESASTNQTSMYLCASSLATGVPAFEAFFGQGTRLTVV.

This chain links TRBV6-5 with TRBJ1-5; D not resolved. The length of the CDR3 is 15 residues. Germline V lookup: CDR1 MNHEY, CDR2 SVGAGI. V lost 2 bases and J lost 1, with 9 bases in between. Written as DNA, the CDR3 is TGTGCCAGCAGTTACCTCTCGGGGAGCAATCAGCCCCAGCATTTT. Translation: CASSYLSGSNQPQHF.

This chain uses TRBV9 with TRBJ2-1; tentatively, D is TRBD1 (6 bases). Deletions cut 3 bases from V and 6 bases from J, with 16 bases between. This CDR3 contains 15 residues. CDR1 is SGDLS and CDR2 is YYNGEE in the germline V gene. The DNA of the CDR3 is TGTGCCAGCAGCGCGAGGGGGACACTCTCCAATGAGCAGTTCTTC. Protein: CASSARGTLSNEQFF.

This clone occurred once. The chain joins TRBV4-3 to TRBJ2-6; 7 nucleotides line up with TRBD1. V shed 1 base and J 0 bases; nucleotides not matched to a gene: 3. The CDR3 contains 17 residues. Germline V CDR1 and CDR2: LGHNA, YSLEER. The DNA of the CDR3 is TGCGCCAGCAGCCAAGCATCAGGGGGCTCTGGGGCCAACGTCCTGACTTTC. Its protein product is CASSQASGGSGANVLTF.

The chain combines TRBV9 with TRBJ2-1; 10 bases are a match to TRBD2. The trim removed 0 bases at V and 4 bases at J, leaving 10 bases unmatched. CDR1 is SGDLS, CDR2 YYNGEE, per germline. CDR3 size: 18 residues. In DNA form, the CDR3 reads TGTGCCAGCAGCGTAGGCCTAGCGGGGGATGGCGGGTACAATGAGCAGTTCTTC. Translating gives CASSVGLAGDGGYNEQFF.

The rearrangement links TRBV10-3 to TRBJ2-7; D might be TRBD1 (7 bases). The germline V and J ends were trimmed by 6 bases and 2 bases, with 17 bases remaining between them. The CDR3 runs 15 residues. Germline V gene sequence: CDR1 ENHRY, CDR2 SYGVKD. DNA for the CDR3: TGTGCCATCAGCGACGGAGGGGACAGTACCTACGAGCAGTACTTC. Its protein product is CAISDGGDSTYEQYF.

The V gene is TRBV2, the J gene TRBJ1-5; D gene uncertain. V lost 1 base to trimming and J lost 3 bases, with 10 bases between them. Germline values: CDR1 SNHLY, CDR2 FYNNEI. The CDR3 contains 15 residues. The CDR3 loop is CASSEDLSPNQPQHF. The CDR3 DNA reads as TGTGCCAGCAGTGAAGATCTAAGTCCCAATCAGCCCCAGCATTTT.

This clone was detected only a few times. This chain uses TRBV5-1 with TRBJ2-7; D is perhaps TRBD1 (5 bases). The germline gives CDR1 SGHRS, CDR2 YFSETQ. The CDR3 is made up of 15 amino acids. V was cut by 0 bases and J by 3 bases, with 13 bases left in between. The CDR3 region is CASSLGAGSHYEQYF. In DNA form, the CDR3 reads TGCGCCAGCAGCTTGGGGGCAGGGTCCCACTACGAGCAGTACTTC.

The CDR3 protein is CASSLNPPDRGSYEQYF. The CDR3 bases are TGTGCCAGCAGTTTAAACCCGCCGGACAGGGGCTCCTACGAGCAGTACTTC. This sequence joins TRBV27 and TRBJ2-7; TRBD1 matches at 9 bases. Germline values: CDR1 MNHEY, CDR2 SMNVEV (reference sequence). The V segment lost 2 bases and the J segment 0 bases; nucleotides outside the gene matches: 8. The CDR3 spans 17 residues.

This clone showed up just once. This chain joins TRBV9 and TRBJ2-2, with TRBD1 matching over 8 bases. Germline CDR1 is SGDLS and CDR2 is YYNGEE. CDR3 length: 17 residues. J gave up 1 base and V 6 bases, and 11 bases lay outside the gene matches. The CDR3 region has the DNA TGTGCCAGCACCCTTGGGGCAGGGGGCGAGAACACCGGGGAGCTGTTTTTT. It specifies CASTLGAGGENTGELFF.

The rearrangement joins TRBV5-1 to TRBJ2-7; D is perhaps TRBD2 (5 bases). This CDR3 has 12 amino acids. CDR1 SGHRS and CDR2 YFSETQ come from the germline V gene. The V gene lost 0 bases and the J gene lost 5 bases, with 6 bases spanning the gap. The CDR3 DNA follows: TGCGCCAGCAGCTTGGAGGGAGACGAGCAGTACTTC. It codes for CASSLEGDEQYF.

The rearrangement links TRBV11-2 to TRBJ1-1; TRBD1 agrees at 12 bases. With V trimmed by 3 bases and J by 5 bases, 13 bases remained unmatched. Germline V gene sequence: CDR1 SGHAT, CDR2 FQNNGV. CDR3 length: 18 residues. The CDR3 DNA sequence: TGTGCCAGCAGCTTTAGACTGGGACAGGGGGCAGTTATGACTGAAGCTTTCTTT. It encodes CASSFRLGQGAVMTEAFF.